The 27 T cell receptor beta chains below all came from one sample that was sequenced in a study of blood T cell repertoires in COVID-19. Clones were read by immunoSEQ multiplex PCR, and TCRdb kept only the in-frame ones, dropping some. Of approximately 100,000 clones listed, around 84% are singletons. What was sequenced was peripheral blood. The receptors originated from a man aged 80 or over with acute or convalescent COVID-19.

This clone appeared once. The chain employs TRBV27 and TRBJ2-2; 7 positions match TRBD2. The CDR3 covers 15 residues. Germline V lookup: CDR1 MNHEY, CDR2 SMNVEV (reference sequence). V gave up 6 bases and J gave up 5 bases; unmatched junction bases: 9. This chain's CDR3 is CASRKGREGTGELFF. Written as DNA, the CDR3 is TGTGCCAGCAGAAAAGGCAGGGAGGGGACCGGGGAGCTGTTTTTT.

V is TRBV6-5 and J is TRBJ1-1, with TRBD1 identical over 7 bases. This CDR3 contains 14 residues. The V and J ends lost 5 bases and 4 bases, in that order; junction bases with no gene match: 7. Germline loops: CDR1 MNHEY, CDR2 SVGAGI. CDR3 nucleotide sequence: TGTGCCAGCAGTAGACAGGGTATTGGCACTGAAGCTTTCTTT. The encoded protein is CASSRQGIGTEAFF.

This chain uses TRBV6-6 with TRBJ1-5; D is undetermined. Germline assignment: CDR1 MNHNY and CDR2 SVGAGI (reference sequence). The CDR3 is made up of 14 amino acids. Trimming took off 6 bases at V and 2 bases at J, with 11 bases between the two ends. The CDR3 spells CASRDGGGNQPQHF. DNA for the CDR3: TGTGCCAGCAGGGACGGAGGTGGCAATCAGCCCCAGCATTTT.

V is TRBV27 and J is TRBJ1-5; D unclear. Germline CDR1 and CDR2: MNHEY and SMNVEV (reference sequence). The CDR3 runs 15 residues. V was trimmed by 6 bases and J by 0 bases, leaving 12 bases between them. The CDR3 here is CASSPRSYSNQPQHF. CDR3 nucleotide sequence: TGTGCCAGCAGCCCGAGGAGTTATAGCAATCAGCCCCAGCATTTT.

The chain joins TRBV2 to TRBJ1-2; 9 nucleotides match TRBD1. This CDR3 region has 12 residues. CDR1 SNHLY and CDR2 FYNNEI come from the germline V gene. V lost 9 bases and J lost 8; bases outside the gene matches: 7. The CDR3 DNA reads as TGTGCCAGACAACAGGGGGCTGGCGGCTACACCTTC. Protein sequence: CARQQGAGGYTF.

The chain links TRBV19 to TRBJ2-7; TRBD2 might be the D (5 bases). Trimming took off 6 bases at V and 3 bases at J, with 12 bases between the two ends. The CDR3 length is 13 residues. The germline gives CDR1 LNHDA, CDR2 SQIVND (reference sequence). The CDR3 DNA is TGTGCCAGTAGCCCCTCTAGCAGCTACGAGCAGTACTTC. Its translation is CASSPSSSYEQYF.

The CDR3 region is CASSEDRGQENEQFF. The CDR3 nucleotides read TGCGCCAGCAGCGAGGACAGGGGGCAAGAGAATGAGCAGTTCTTC. The rearrangement links TRBV5-1 to TRBJ2-1; 11 nucleotides line up with TRBD1. Germline loops: CDR1 SGHRS, CDR2 YFSETQ. J lost 7 bases, V lost 4 bases, and 7 bases had no gene match. The CDR3 runs 15 residues.

The chain uses TRBV19 and TRBJ2-2; 14 bases are shared with TRBD2. There are 17 residues in the CDR3. CDR1 is LNHDA and CDR2 is SQIVND in the germline V gene (reference sequence). Trimming removed 4 bases from V and 3 bases from J; junction bases left unmatched: 4. CDR3 region: CASSKGLAGGYTGELFF. The CDR3 DNA reads TGTGCCAGTAGTAAAGGACTAGCGGGAGGATACACCGGGGAGCTGTTTTTT.

The chain uses TRBV29-1 and TRBJ2-5; TRBD2 agrees at 10 bases. The CDR3 contains 15 residues. V trimming: 3 bases; J trimming: 4 bases; junction bases outside the gene matches: 8. CDR1 SQVTM and CDR2 ANQGSEA come from the germline V gene. The CDR3 DNA follows: TGCAGCGTTGATTGGACTAGCGGAATTGGAGAGACCCAGTACTTC. It translates to CSVDWTSGIGETQYF.

This clone appeared a single time. The chain joins TRBV9 to TRBJ1-2; D may be TRBD1 (6 bases). This CDR3 has 16 residues. CDR1 is SGDLS and CDR2 is YYNGEE in the germline V gene. V lost 0 bases to trimming and J lost 4 bases, with 16 bases between them. CDR3 protein: CASSVAPDRSAYGYTF. CDR3 nucleotides: TGTGCCAGCAGCGTAGCGCCCGACAGGTCAGCCTATGGCTACACCTTC.

This clone was detected once. The V call is TRBV11-2, the J call TRBJ2-5, with TRBD1 identical over 8 bases. V lost 4 bases and J lost 5; bases outside the gene matches: 12. Germline CDR1 reads SGHAT; CDR2 reads FQNNGV. The CDR3 consists of 16 residues. The CDR3 spells CASSSTTRGQGETQYF. Here the CDR3 DNA reads TGTGCCAGCAGCTCGACAACCAGGGGGCAGGGTGAGACCCAGTACTTC.

This chain links TRBV5-6 with TRBJ2-1, with TRBD2 matching 8 bases. The CDR3 extends over 16 amino acids. Per germline, CDR1 SGHDT and CDR2 YYEEEE. After removal of 0 bases from V and 7 bases from J, the junction contained 9 bases not matched to a gene. CDR3 sequence reads: CASSLAIQRERNEQFF. The CDR3 nucleotides are TGTGCCAGCAGCTTGGCCATCCAGCGGGAGCGGAATGAGCAGTTCTTC. The complete variable domain, with remaining parts taken from reference TRBV5-6 and TRBJ2-1, reads DAGVTQSPTHLIKTRGQQVTLRCSPKSGHDTVSWYQQALGQGPQFIFQYYEEEERQRGNFPDRFSGHQFPNYSSELNVNALLLGDSALYLCASSLAIQRERNEQFFGPGTRLTVL.

This chain connects TRBV6-5 to TRBJ2-1; 7 bases line up with TRBD2. CDR1 is MNHEY, CDR2 SVGAGI, per germline. J lost 3 bases, V lost 7 bases, and 3 bases had no gene match. The CDR3 has 13 residues. The CDR3 nucleotides are TGTGCCAGCATGGGAGGGCTCTACAATGAGCAGTTCTTC. It specifies CASMGGLYNEQFF.

The genes are TRBV27 and TRBJ1-1, with 7 bases that match TRBD1. This CDR3 spans 15 amino acids. V shed 6 bases, J shed 1 base, and the junction held 8 bases outside the gene matches. Germline loops: CDR1 MNHEY, CDR2 SMNVEV (reference sequence). In nucleotides, the CDR3 is TGTGCCAGCAGCCGACAGTGGGACAGGAACACTGAAGCTTTCTTT. Translating gives CASSRQWDRNTEAFF.

V gene TRBV9 combines with J gene TRBJ2-1; 9 bases are a match to TRBD2. This CDR3 comprises 15 residues. Germline V gene data show CDR1 as SGDLS and CDR2 as YYNGEE. V was clipped by 0 bases and J by 7 bases; unmatched bases: 5. In nucleotides, the CDR3 is TGTGCCAGCAGCGTAGAGGCTAGCGGGACTAATGAGCAGTTCTTC. Translating it yields CASSVEASGTNEQFF.

The V and J genes are TRBV4-2 and TRBJ2-7, with 10 bases aligning to TRBD2. Unmatched junction bases numbered 9, after V lost 0 bases and J lost 7 bases. The CDR3 is made up of 16 amino acids. CDR1 and CDR2 (germline): LGHNA, YNFKEQ. The DNA of the CDR3 is TGTGCCAGCAGCCAAGATCGGCTAGCGGGAGTGGTGGAGCAGTACTTC. Protein sequence: CASSQDRLAGVVEQYF.

The rearrangement links TRBV7-9 to TRBJ2-1, with TRBD2 matching over 7 bases. After removal of 3 bases from V and 3 bases from J, the junction contained 5 bases not matched to a gene. CDR1 and CDR2 (germline): SEHNR, FQNEAQ (reference sequence). The CDR3 consists of 15 residues. In DNA form, the CDR3 reads TGTGCCAGCAGCTTCGAAGGCGGGAGCTACAATGAGCAGTTCTTC. This gives the protein CASSFEGGSYNEQFF. The full variable domain, in which reference TRBV7-9 and TRBJ2-1 provide the parts outside the CDR3, is DTGVSQNPRHKITKRGQNVTFRCDPISEHNRLYWYRQTLGQGPEFLTYFQNEAQLEKSRLLSDRFSAERPKGSFSTLEIQRTEQGDSAMYLCASSFEGGSYNEQFFGPGTRLTVL.

This chain links TRBV11-3 with TRBJ2-7; D unresolved. The V gene lost 5 bases and the J gene lost 4 bases, with 12 bases spanning the gap. This CDR3 spans 13 amino acids. Germline CDR1 and CDR2: SGHNT and YENEEA. CDR3 DNA sequence: TGTGCCAGCAGCCGCTCCCCAGTTTACGAGCAGTACTTC. Translation: CASSRSPVYEQYF. Complete variable domain (other parts from reference TRBV11-3 and TRBJ2-7): EAGVVQSPRYKIIEKKQPVAFWCNPISGHNTLYWYLQNLGQGPELLIRYENEEAVDDSQLPKDRFSAERLKGVDSTLKIQPAELGDSAVYLCASSRSPVYEQYFGPGTRLTVT.

A note on this clone: One end of the junction is discordant with germline, which a read error may explain. The rearrangement uses TRBV7-7 and TRBJ2-5; TRBD1 aligns across 7 bases. The germline CDR1 and CDR2 sequences are SSHAT and FNYEAQ (reference sequence). There are 13 residues in the CDR3. CDR3 bases: TGTGCTAGCAGCCGACAGGGTGGAGAGACCCAGTACTTC. Its protein product is CASSRQGGETQYF.

The chain uses TRBV6-5 and TRBJ2-7; 7 nucleotides agree with TRBD1. This CDR3 has 13 amino acids. The germline gives CDR1 MNHEY, CDR2 SVGAGI. With 7 bases clipped from V and 2 bases from J, the junction kept 5 bases outside the gene matches. The CDR3 loop is CASTRGQTYEQYF. CDR3 in DNA: TGTGCCAGCACCCGGGGACAGACCTACGAGCAGTACTTC.

The rearrangement links TRBV28 to TRBJ1-4; 8 bases fit TRBD1. V gave up 5 bases and J gave up 5 bases; unmatched junction bases: 7. Germline values: CDR1 MDHEN, CDR2 SYDVKM. The CDR3 extends over 15 amino acids. The CDR3 sequence: CASSTQTGANEKLFF. CDR3 sequence (DNA): TGTGCCAGCAGTACCCAGACAGGGGCGAATGAAAAACTGTTTTTT.

The rearrangement uses TRBV7-2 and TRBJ2-7; TRBD2 matches 9 bases. Germline V lookup: CDR1 SGHTA, CDR2 FQGNSA. The CDR3 is made up of 16 amino acids. Trimming cost V 0 bases and J 1 base; bases outside gene matches: 4. The CDR3 region is CASSLAREGRSYEQYF. The DNA of the CDR3 is TGTGCCAGCAGCTTAGCGCGGGAGGGGCGATCCTACGAGCAGTACTTC.

V usage is TRBV6-2 or TRBV6-3 and J usage is TRBJ2-1, with 9 bases fitting TRBD2. The J segment lost 10 bases and the V segment lost 3 bases, leaving 7 bases of the junction unmatched. The germline V gene has CDR1 MNHEY and CDR2 SVGEGT. The CDR3 length is 14 residues. In DNA form, the CDR3 reads TGTGCCAGCAGTTATGAGGCGGGAGGGAGCGAGCAGTTCTTC. Protein: CASSYEAGGSEQFF.

The genes are TRBV28 and TRBJ1-2, with TRBD1 as a possible D gene (6 bases). V dropped 1 base and J dropped 8 bases, with 14 bases sitting between them. Germline V CDR1 and CDR2: MDHEN, SYDVKM. The CDR3 runs 14 residues. The CDR3 DNA reads as TGTGCCAGCAGTTTATCTCCAGGGGAAAGAGGCTACACCTTC. Its protein product is CASSLSPGERGYTF.

The chain joins TRBV27 to TRBJ2-2, with 9 bases lining up with TRBD1. With 6 bases clipped from V and 8 bases from J, the junction kept 16 bases outside the gene matches. The CDR3 spans 17 residues. From germline, CDR1 is MNHEY and CDR2 SMNVEV (reference sequence). The CDR3 DNA is TGTGCCAGCAGGTTACTGAGGGACAGGGCCCTCCGGGGGGAGCTGTTTTTT. Its protein product is CASRLLRDRALRGELFF.

V gene TRBV6-6 combines with J gene TRBJ2-1; 8 nucleotides agree with TRBD1. J lost 6 bases, V lost 2 bases, and 9 bases had no gene match. The CDR3 has 16 residues. The germline V gene encodes CDR1 MNHNY and CDR2 SVGAGI (reference sequence). CDR3: CASSYTVRTGSNEQFF. CDR3 nucleotides: TGTGCCAGCAGTTACACCGTCCGGACAGGGAGCAATGAGCAGTTCTTC.

This clone was picked up one time. The genes are TRBV11-2 and TRBJ2-7; 7 nucleotides match TRBD2. CDR3 length: 15 amino acids. Trimming took 4 bases from V and 0 from J; bases not matched to a gene: 6. CDR1 and CDR2 from the germline V gene are SGHAT and FQNNGV. The CDR3 is CASSSIGGSSYEQYF. In DNA, the CDR3 is TGTGCCAGCAGCTCCATCGGGGGGAGCTCCTACGAGCAGTACTTC.